One and the same sample provided the 14 T cell receptor beta chains below, sequenced in a study of cytomegalovirus exposure and HLA in healthy donors. Produced via immunoSEQ multiplex PCR; TCRdb's table is partial and in-frame only. The sample has 55,000 to 80,000 clones; around 96% are singletons. Sequences were obtained from PBMCs. The source of these receptors is a young man in good health and CMV-seropositive.

The chain links TRBV5-1 to TRBJ2-1, with D possibly matching TRBD2 (5 bases). Germline CDR1 SGHRS, CDR2 YFSETQ. This CDR3 has 16 amino acids. V lost 7 bases and J 3 bases, leaving 20 bases between the germline ends. This CDR3 is CASRPYSTEVYNEQFF. Written as DNA, the CDR3 is TGCGCCAGCCGACCCTATTCGACGGAGGTCTACAATGAGCAGTTCTTC.

In DNA form, the CDR3 reads TGTGCCAGCAGCGTAGTCGCGGGAGGAGACACAGATACGCAGTATTTT. It yields the protein CASSVVAGGDTDTQYF. The chain couples TRBV9 to TRBJ2-3, with 8 bases fitting TRBD2. The V gene end was trimmed by 0 bases and the J gene end by 2 bases; junction bases not matched to a gene: 5. The CDR3 loop spans 16 amino acids. Germline V gene lookup returns CDR1 SGDLS and CDR2 YYNGEE.

The chain is built from TRBV5-1 and TRBJ1-1; 7 nucleotides match TRBD1. This CDR3 spans 14 amino acids. The germline CDR1 and CDR2 sequences are SGHRS and YFSETQ. The V segment lost 2 bases and the J segment 9 bases; nucleotides outside the gene matches: 10. The CDR3 DNA reads as TGCGCCAGCAGCTTTCTATTCGGGACAGAACAAGCTTTCTTT. It is translated as CASSFLFGTEQAFF.

In DNA form, the CDR3 reads TGTGCCAGCACGAGGGCCACGGATGAGCAGTTCTTC. This gives the protein CASTRATDEQFF. The chain employs TRBV2 and TRBJ2-1; D is perhaps TRBD2 (5 bases). Per germline, CDR1 SNHLY and CDR2 FYNNEI. Trimming cost V 7 bases and J 8 bases, with 12 bases left between them. The CDR3 runs 12 residues.

This clone was detected once. The CDR3 sequence: CATSRPQGAKETQYF. The DNA for the CDR3 is TGTGCCACCAGCAGACCACAGGGGGCGAAAGAGACCCAGTACTTC. The rearrangement links TRBV15 to TRBJ2-5, with 9 nucleotides matching TRBD1. This CDR3 comprises 15 residues. Germline assignment: CDR1 LNHNV and CDR2 YYDKDF (reference sequence). Germline trimming cut 2 bases from V and 3 bases from J; bases unmatched to any gene: 4. Full variable domain (rest looked up from reference TRBV15 and TRBJ2-5): DAMVIQNPRYQVTQFGKPVTLSCSQTLNHNVMYWYQQKSSQAPKLLFHYYDKDFNNEADTPDNFQSRRPNTSFCFLDIRSPGLGDTAMYLCATSRPQGAKETQYFGPGTRLLVL.

V gene TRBV11-2 combines with J gene TRBJ2-1, with a possible D match to TRBD2 (5 bases). The germline V and J ends were trimmed by 7 bases and 2 bases, with 15 bases remaining between them. Germline lookup yields CDR1 SGHAT and CDR2 FQNNGV. CDR3 length: 15 amino acids. DNA for the CDR3: TGTGCCAGCACCTCCGGAGGTATTGCCTACAATGAGCAGTTCTTC. This translates into CASTSGGIAYNEQFF. The full variable domain, in which reference TRBV11-2 and TRBJ2-1 provide the parts outside the CDR3, is EAGVAQSPRYKIIEKRQSVAFWCNPISGHATLYWYQQILGQGPKLLIQFQNNGVVDDSQLPKDRFSAERLKGVDSTLKIQPAKLEDSAVYLCASTSGGIAYNEQFFGPGTRLTVL.

The chain combines TRBV28 with TRBJ2-2, with TRBD2 matching 8 bases. Trimming at V came to 7 bases and at J to 7 bases, leaving 8 bases not matched to a gene. This CDR3 has 14 amino acids. The V gene's germline CDR1 is MDHEN and CDR2 SYDVKM. CDR3 in amino acids: CASIAGGHGGELFF. CDR3 bases: TGTGCCAGCATCGCGGGAGGTCATGGCGGGGAGCTGTTTTTT.

The chain employs TRBV7-8 and TRBJ2-2; the D is unclear. This CDR3 spans 13 amino acids. V lost 2 bases and J 5 bases, leaving 6 bases between the germline ends. Germline V CDR1 and CDR2: SGHVS, FQNEAQ. CDR3 amino acids: CASSLRETGELFF. The CDR3 DNA reads TGTGCCAGCAGCTTAAGAGAGACCGGGGAGCTGTTTTTT.

The chain recombines TRBV27 with TRBJ2-1, with 13 bases identical to TRBD2. The trim removed 5 bases at V and 13 bases at J, leaving 11 bases unmatched. The CDR3 is made up of 15 amino acids. Germline CDR1 reads MNHEY; CDR2 reads SMNVEV (reference sequence). The CDR3 loop is CASSPGLAGEAGQFF. As DNA, the CDR3 is TGTGCCAGCAGTCCCGGACTAGCGGGAGAAGCTGGACAGTTCTTC.

The rearrangement links TRBV2 to TRBJ1-3; D not certain. The length of the CDR3 is 11 residues. Deletions cut 8 bases from V and 2 bases from J, with 4 bases between. The V gene's germline CDR1 is SNHLY and CDR2 FYNNEI. CDR3 in amino acids: CASAAGNTIYF. For the CDR3, the DNA is TGTGCCAGCGCGGCTGGAAACACCATATATTTT.

This chain connects TRBV27 to TRBJ2-2; 8 positions agree with TRBD1. Germline CDR1 reads MNHEY; CDR2 reads SMNVEV (reference sequence). J lost 5 bases, V lost 2 bases, and 4 bases had no gene match. The CDR3 sequence is 15 residues long. CDR3 in DNA: TGTGCCAGCAGTTTACAGGGGACAGGAACCGGGGAGCTGTTTTTT. It codes for CASSLQGTGTGELFF.

The genes are TRBV5-1 and TRBJ2-3; D possibly corresponds to TRBD2 (5 bases). The V and J ends lost 4 bases and 3 bases respectively, with 6 bases between them. The CDR3 is 12 amino acids. Per the germline V gene, CDR1 is SGHRS and CDR2 is YFSETQ. Here the CDR3 reads CASSPGTDTQYF. The CDR3 DNA sequence: TGCGCCAGCAGCCCGGGGACAGATACGCAGTATTTT.

The chain is built from TRBV18 and TRBJ1-2; 9 nucleotides line up with TRBD1. From germline, CDR1 is KGHSH and CDR2 LQKENI. Trimming cost V 4 bases and J 4 bases; bases outside gene matches: 10. This CDR3 comprises 16 residues. DNA of the CDR3: TGTGCCAGCTCACTAGATACAGGGGGCGCTTCCTATGGCTACACCTTC. Translating it yields CASSLDTGGASYGYTF.

V and J are TRBV28 and TRBJ2-1; D is unclear. This CDR3 region has 12 residues. The V end was cut by 0 bases, the J end by 7 bases, with 4 bases between. Germline V lookup: CDR1 MDHEN, CDR2 SYDVKM. CDR3 loop: CASSLWRNEQFF. The CDR3 region has the DNA TGTGCCAGCAGTTTATGGCGTAATGAGCAGTTCTTC.